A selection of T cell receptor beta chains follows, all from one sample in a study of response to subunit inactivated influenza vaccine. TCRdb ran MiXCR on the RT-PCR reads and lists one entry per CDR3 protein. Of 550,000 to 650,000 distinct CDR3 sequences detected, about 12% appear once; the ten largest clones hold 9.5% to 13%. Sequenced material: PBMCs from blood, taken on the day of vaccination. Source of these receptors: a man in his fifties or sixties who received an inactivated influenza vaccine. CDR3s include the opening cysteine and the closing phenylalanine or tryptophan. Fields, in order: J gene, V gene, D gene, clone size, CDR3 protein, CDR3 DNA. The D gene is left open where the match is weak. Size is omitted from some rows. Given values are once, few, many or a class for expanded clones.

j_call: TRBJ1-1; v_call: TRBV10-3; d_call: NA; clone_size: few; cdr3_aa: CAISESSAGTEAFF; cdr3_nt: TGTGCCATCAGTGAGTCGTCTGCGGGCACTGAAGCTTTCTTT
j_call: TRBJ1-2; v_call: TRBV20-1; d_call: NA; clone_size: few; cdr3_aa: CSANTDNYGYTF; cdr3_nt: TGCAGTGCTAATACAGACAACTATGGCTACACCTTC
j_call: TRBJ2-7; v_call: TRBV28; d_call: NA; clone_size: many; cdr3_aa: CASSLTDEQYF; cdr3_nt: TGTGCCAGCAGTTTGACCGACGAGCAGTACTTC
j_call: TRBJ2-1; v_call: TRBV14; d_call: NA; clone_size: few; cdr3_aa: CASSPWTTTYNEQFF; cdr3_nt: TGTGCCAGCAGCCCCTGGACTACTACCTACAATGAGCAGTTCTTC
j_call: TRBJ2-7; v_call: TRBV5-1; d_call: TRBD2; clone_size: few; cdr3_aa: CASSPQGGTSVYEQYF; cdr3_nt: TGCGCCAGCAGCCCCCAGGGGGGGACTAGCGTTTACGAGCAGTACTTC
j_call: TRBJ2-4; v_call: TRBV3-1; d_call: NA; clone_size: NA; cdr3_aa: CASSQELTAKNIQYF; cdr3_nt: TGTGCCAGCAGCCAAGAGTTGACGGCCAAAAACATTCAGTACTTC
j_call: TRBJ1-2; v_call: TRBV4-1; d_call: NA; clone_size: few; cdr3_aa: CASSQELSGKYGYTF; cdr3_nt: TGCGCCAGCAGCCAAGAGCTTTCGGGGAAGTATGGCTACACCTTC
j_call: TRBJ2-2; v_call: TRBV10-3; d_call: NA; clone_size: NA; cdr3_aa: CAISVEDTSGELFF; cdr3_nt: TGTGCCATCAGTGTAGAGGATACGTCCGGCGAGCTGTTTTTT
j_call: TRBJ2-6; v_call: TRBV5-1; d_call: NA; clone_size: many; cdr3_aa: CASSLGSGANVLTF; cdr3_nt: TGTGCCAGCAGCTTAGGCTCTGGGGCCAACGTCCTGACTTTC
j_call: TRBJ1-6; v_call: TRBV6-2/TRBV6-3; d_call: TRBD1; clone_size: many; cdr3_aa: CASSKGTVENSPLHF; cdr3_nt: TGTGCCAGCAGTAAAGGGACAGTCGAAAATTCACCCCTCCACTTT
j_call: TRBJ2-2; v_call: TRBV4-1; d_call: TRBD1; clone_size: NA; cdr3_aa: CASSTPGTEANTGELFF; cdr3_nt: TGCGCCAGCAGCACGCCCGGGACAGAAGCTAACACCGGGGAGCTGTTTTTT
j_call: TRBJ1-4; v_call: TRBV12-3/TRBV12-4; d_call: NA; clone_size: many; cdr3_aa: CASSPLARGLNEKLFF; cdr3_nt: TGTGCCAGCAGTCCTCTAGCACGGGGCTTGAATGAAAAACTGTTTTTT
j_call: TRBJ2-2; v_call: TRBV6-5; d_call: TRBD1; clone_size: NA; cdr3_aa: CASSYTTGGDTGELFF; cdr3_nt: TGTGCCAGCAGTTACACGACAGGGGGGGACACCGGGGAGCTGTTTTTT
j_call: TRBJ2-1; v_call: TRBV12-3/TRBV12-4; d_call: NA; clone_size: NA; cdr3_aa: CATSREPPEQFF; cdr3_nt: TGTGCCACCAGCCGAGAGCCGCCCGAGCAGTTCTTC
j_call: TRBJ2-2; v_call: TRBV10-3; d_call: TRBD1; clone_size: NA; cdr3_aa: CAIRAGQAQSGELFF; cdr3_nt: TGTGCCATCAGGGCGGGACAGGCTCAATCCGGGGAGCTGTTTTTT
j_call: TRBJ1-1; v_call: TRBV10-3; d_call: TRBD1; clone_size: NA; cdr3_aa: CAISETPEVRGDTEAFF; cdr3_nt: TGTGCCATCAGTGAGACCCCGGAGGTCAGGGGGGATACTGAAGCTTTCTTT
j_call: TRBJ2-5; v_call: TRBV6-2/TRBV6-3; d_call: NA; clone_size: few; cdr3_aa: CASSSGTRPPETQYF; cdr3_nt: TGTGCCAGCAGTTCCGGGACTCGACCCCCAGAGACCCAGTACTTC
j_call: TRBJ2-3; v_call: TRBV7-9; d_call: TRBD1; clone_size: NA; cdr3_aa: CASSQDREADTQYF; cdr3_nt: TGTGCCAGCAGCCAGGACAGGGAGGCAGATACGCAGTATTTT
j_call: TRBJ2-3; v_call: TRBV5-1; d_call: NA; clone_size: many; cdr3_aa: CASSQGQPHTDTQYF; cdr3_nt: TGCGCCAGCAGCCAGGGACAACCCCACACAGATACGCAGTATTTT
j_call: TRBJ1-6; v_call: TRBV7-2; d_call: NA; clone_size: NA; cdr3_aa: CASSLSGANNSPLHF; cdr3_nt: TGTGCCAGCAGCTTATCAGGGGCAAATAATTCACCCCTCCACTTT